One sample yielded the 27 T cell receptor beta chains listed below, sequenced in a study of blood T cell repertoires in COVID-19 (TCRdb year 2020). The library was generated by the immunoSEQ multiplex PCR assay. What TCRdb holds here is the immuneACCESS table cut down to in-frame rearrangements. Part of the clones is not present; checked against another copy, under half of the missing clones reflect an unresolved V gene, and the others are unexplained. The sample contains 250,000 or so clones, around 86% of them found a single time. Together, the top ten hold around 3% of the sample. Material for sequencing was peripheral blood. These receptor sequences come from a woman in her 30s with active or convalescent COVID-19.

This clone came up once. This chain uses TRBV7-2 with TRBJ2-6; D is unresolved. Deletions cut 7 bases from V and 2 bases from J, with 12 bases between. The length of the CDR3 is 15 residues. Per the germline V gene, CDR1 is SGHTA and CDR2 is FQGNSA. The CDR3 coding sequence is TGTGCCAGCACCCAGACCGGAGCTGGGGCCAACGTCCTGACTTTC. This encodes CASTQTGAGANVLTF.

The chain recombines TRBV7-3 with TRBJ2-1; 7 bases align to TRBD2. Per germline, CDR1 SGHTA and CDR2 FQGTGA. The junction had 17 bases not matched to a gene; V was cut back by 6 bases and J by 9 bases. The CDR3 covers 16 residues. The CDR3 protein is CASRVTGSGVEGEQFF. DNA of the CDR3: TGTGCCAGCAGGGTCACGGGAAGCGGGGTTGAGGGTGAGCAGTTCTTC.

The chain has TRBV6-2 or TRBV6-3 and TRBJ2-1; the D gene is possibly TRBD2 (6 bases). Trimming took 3 bases from V and 0 from J, leaving 21 bases between them. The CDR3 extends over 19 amino acids. Looked up from germline, CDR1 is MNHEY and CDR2 is SVGEGT. This chain's CDR3 is CASSYPRAERGSSYNEQFF. The CDR3 region has the DNA TGTGCCAGCAGTTATCCCCGCGCCGAACGGGGGAGCTCCTACAATGAGCAGTTCTTC.

CDR3 DNA sequence: TGTGCCAGCAGCTCCTTGACAGGGGGTTCCTATGGCTACACCTTC. Protein: CASSSLTGGSYGYTF. This sequence joins TRBV7-2 and TRBJ1-2, with TRBD1 identical over 9 bases. Germline loops: CDR1 SGHTA, CDR2 FQGNSA. The ends lost 4 bases at V and 4 bases at J; junction bases unmatched: 7. The CDR3 is 15 amino acids.

The chain couples TRBV28 to TRBJ1-4, with TRBD1 matching 7 bases. Germline CDR1 MDHEN, CDR2 SYDVKM. J was trimmed by 5 bases and V by 6 bases; bases with no gene match: 6. The CDR3 extends over 14 amino acids. CDR3 sequence reads: CASSMGQKNEKLFF. CDR3 sequence (DNA): TGTGCCAGCAGCATGGGACAGAAAAATGAAAAACTGTTTTTT.

The CDR3, as DNA: TGTGCCAGCTCGTCGATCAGGGGTGGCTACACCTTC. Protein sequence: CASSSIRGGYTF. The rearrangement links TRBV18 to TRBJ1-2, with D maybe TRBD1 (6 bases). The CDR3 contains 12 residues. V lost 6 bases, J lost 7 bases, and 12 bases lay in between. CDR1 KGHSH and CDR2 LQKENI come from the germline V gene. The full variable domain, with the rest looked up from reference TRBV18 and TRBJ1-2, is NAGVMQNPRHLVRRRGQEARLRCSPMKGHSHVYWYRQLPEEGLKFMVYLQKENIIDESGMPKERFSAEFPKEGPSILRIQQVVRGDSAAYFCASSSIRGGYTFGSGTRLTVV.

This clone was seen a few times. This sequence joins TRBV7-2 and TRBJ1-6; 9 nucleotides align to TRBD1. The V segment lost 5 bases and the J segment 7 bases; nucleotides outside the gene matches: 9. Germline V gene sequence: CDR1 SGHTA, CDR2 FQGNSA. This CDR3 comprises 16 residues. CDR3 amino acids: CASSIRWTGDNSPLHF. CDR3 nucleotide sequence: TGTGCCAGCAGCATCCGTTGGACAGGGGACAATTCACCCCTCCACTTT.

This clone appeared a single time. V and J are TRBV28 and TRBJ1-3, with no clear D. This CDR3 region has 14 residues. V was trimmed by 4 bases and J by 2 bases, leaving 9 bases between them. Germline values: CDR1 MDHEN, CDR2 SYDVKM. The CDR3 is CASSYSEAGNTIYF. The CDR3 bases are TGTGCCAGCAGTTATTCAGAGGCTGGAAACACCATATATTTT. The full variable domain, its missing parts supplied by reference TRBV28 and TRBJ1-3, is DVKVTQSSRYLVKRTGEKVFLECVQDMDHENMFWYRQDPGLGLRLIYFSYDVKMKEKGDIPEGYSVSREKKERFSLILESASTNQTSMYLCASSYSEAGNTIYFGEGSWLTVV.

This clone occurred a few times. The chain has TRBV12-3 or TRBV12-4 and TRBJ1-1; D remains ambiguous. Trimming took 3 bases from V and 5 from J, leaving 7 bases between them. The CDR3 contains 12 residues. CDR3: CASSLKRTEAFF. In DNA form, the CDR3 reads TGTGCCAGCAGTTTGAAGAGGACTGAAGCTTTCTTT.

The chain carries TRBV10-3 and TRBJ2-4; D remains unclear. CDR3 length: 15 residues. Germline CDR1 is ENHRY and CDR2 is SYGVKD. The V and J ends lost 3 bases and 0 bases respectively, with 9 bases between them. The CDR3 nucleotides are TGTGCCATCAGTGACCCGATACTAGCCAAAAACATTCAGTACTTC. Protein: CAISDPILAKNIQYF.

The CDR3 loop reads CASSDTGLGQPQHF. DNA for the CDR3: TGTGCCAGTAGCGACACAGGGTTGGGACAGCCCCAGCATTTT. V is TRBV19 and J is TRBJ1-5; TRBD1 is a possible D gene (6 bases). V lost 6 bases to trimming and J lost 7 bases, with 16 bases between them. The germline V gene has CDR1 LNHDA and CDR2 SQIVND (reference sequence). The CDR3 sequence is 14 residues long.

The count of this clone is one. J is TRBJ1-1 and V is TRBV28, with D unclear. Germline loops: CDR1 MDHEN, CDR2 SYDVKM. Trimming took 8 bases from V and 6 from J, leaving 16 bases between them. This CDR3 contains 13 residues. The CDR3 protein is CASAGSGISEAFF. The CDR3 DNA reads as TGTGCCAGCGCCGGGTCGGGGATCTCTGAAGCTTTCTTT.

This chain joins TRBV11-2 and TRBJ2-7, with TRBD2 identical over 9 bases. With V trimmed by 1 base and J by 3 bases, 7 bases remained unmatched. CDR1 and CDR2 from the germline V gene are SGHAT and FQNNGV. This CDR3 spans 16 amino acids. This CDR3 is CASSLVGLAGFYEQYF. The CDR3, as DNA: TGTGCCAGCAGCTTAGTAGGGCTAGCGGGGTTCTACGAGCAGTACTTC.

This clone was seen a few times. The V call is TRBV5-1, the J call TRBJ1-1; a possible D gene is TRBD1 (6 bases). CDR3 size: 15 residues. Between the trimmed V and J ends, which lost 4 bases and 1 base, there was a span of 14 bases. Looked up from germline, CDR1 is SGHRS and CDR2 is YFSETQ. The CDR3 spells CASSEQGPENTEAFF. The CDR3 region has the DNA TGCGCCAGCAGCGAACAGGGTCCGGAGAACACTGAAGCTTTCTTT.

There are many counts of this clone. The chain carries TRBV10-2 and TRBJ1-2, with 8 positions matching TRBD1. This CDR3 region has 18 residues. Trimming removed 4 bases from V and 3 bases from J; junction bases left unmatched: 16. The germline CDR1 and CDR2 sequences are WSHSY and SAAADI. The CDR3 DNA is TGCGCCAGCAGTGGTAGAGGTGGCAGGGGGCTTGGGGACTATGGCTACACCTTC. Its protein is CASSGRGGRGLGDYGYTF.

CDR3 sequence (DNA): TGTGCCAGCAGCCCTTTCCCGGACAGCCCCGGGGAGCTGTTTTTT. Translation gives CASSPFPDSPGELFF. This chain uses TRBV7-2 with TRBJ2-2; possibly TRBD1 for D (6 bases). V lost 5 bases to trimming and J lost 6 bases, with 16 bases between them. Germline V CDR1 and CDR2: SGHTA, FQGNSA. The CDR3 runs to 15 residues.

The J gene is TRBJ2-3, the V gene TRBV5-1; 7 bases agree with TRBD1. V shed 3 bases and J 6 bases; nucleotides not matched to a gene: 1. CDR3 length equals 12 residues. CDR1 is SGHRS and CDR2 is YFSETQ in the germline V gene. CDR3: CASSWDSDTQYF. The CDR3 nucleotides read TGCGCCAGCAGCTGGGACAGCGATACGCAGTATTTT.

V and J are TRBV11-1 and TRBJ1-2; tentatively, D is TRBD1 (5 bases). With 1 base removed from V and 8 bases from J, the gap between germline ends came to 14 bases. There are 14 residues in the CDR3. Germline CDR1 is SGHAT and CDR2 is FQDESV (reference sequence). In DNA, the CDR3 is TGTGCCAGCAGCTTAGATACAGGCTTTTACGGCTACACCTTC. It codes for CASSLDTGFYGYTF. Looking up the rest from reference TRBV11-1 and TRBJ1-2 gives the full variable domain: EAEVAQSPRYKITEKSQAVAFWCDPISGHATLYWYRQILGQGPELLVQFQDESVVDDSQLPKDRFSAERLKGVDSTLKIQPAELGDSAMYLCASSLDTGFYGYTFGSGTRLTVV.

This clone has just one count. The chain carries TRBV7-9 and TRBJ2-3, with 11 bases identical to TRBD2. CDR1 and CDR2 from the germline V gene are SEHNR and FQNEAQ (reference sequence). Trimming cost V 5 bases and J 2 bases; bases outside gene matches: 9. The CDR3 contains 17 residues. The CDR3 here is CASSGTETSGATDTQYF. The DNA for the CDR3 is TGTGCCAGCAGCGGAACCGAGACTAGCGGGGCCACAGATACGCAGTATTTT.

The genes are TRBV10-2 and TRBJ1-4; perhaps TRBD1 as D (5 bases). Looked up from germline, CDR1 is WSHSY and CDR2 is SAAADI. The CDR3 covers 18 residues. Trimming removed 5 bases at V and 0 bases at J, with 19 bases between. DNA of the CDR3: TGCGCCAGCAGTCGAACCCGGGGGACCCCCTCAACTAATGAAAAACTGTTTTTT. It encodes CASSRTRGTPSTNEKLFF.

The rearrangement joins TRBV6-5 to TRBJ1-3; D is unclear. The length of the CDR3 is 15 residues. Germline values: CDR1 MNHEY, CDR2 SVGAGI. V was trimmed by 6 bases and J by 1 base, leaving 13 bases between them. The DNA of the CDR3 is TGTGCCAGCAGAGGCCGTCGCGGTTCTGGAAACACCATATATTTT. Amino acid sequence: CASRGRRGSGNTIYF.

This chain links TRBV21-1 with TRBJ2-6; the DNA was not used to check the table's D call, TRBD1. TRBV21-1 is classified as a pseudogene. The CDR3 contains 19 residues. The CDR3, as DNA: TGTGCCAGCAGCAAAGCACAGGGTTATGAAGTTACTGGGGCCAACGTCCTGACTTTC. Translating it yields CASSKAQGYEVTGANVLTF.

J is TRBJ2-7 and V is TRBV5-5, with D perhaps matching TRBD1 (5 bases). The germline CDR1 and CDR2 sequences are SGHKS and YYEKEE (reference sequence). The CDR3 runs to 15 residues. Between the trimmed V and J ends, which lost 3 bases and 3 bases, there was a span of 16 bases. The CDR3 loop reads CASSSDRIDFYEQYF. The CDR3, as DNA: TGTGCCAGCAGCTCCGACAGAATAGACTTCTACGAGCAGTACTTC.

V usage is TRBV6-6 and J usage is TRBJ2-7; weak D call: TRBD1 (6 bases). V shed 5 bases and J shed 0 bases, with 20 bases lying between them. The CDR3 sequence is 17 residues long. Germline V gene lookup returns CDR1 MNHNY and CDR2 SVGAGI (reference sequence). CDR3 region: CASSRGHGTLNSYEQYF. The CDR3 DNA reads as TGTGCCAGCAGTCGAGGGCATGGGACACTGAACTCCTACGAGCAGTACTTC.

This clone was detected only a few times. V and J are TRBV5-4 and TRBJ1-1; D might be TRBD1 (6 bases). The CDR3 is 14 residues long. V gave up 4 bases and J gave up 2 bases, with 12 bases separating them. Germline assignment: CDR1 SGHNT and CDR2 YYREEE (reference sequence). The CDR3 sequence: CASSTTDSNTEAFF. DNA of the CDR3: TGTGCCAGCAGCACTACGGACAGCAACACTGAAGCTTTCTTT.

The V gene is TRBV7-8, the J gene TRBJ1-3, with 8 bases aligning to TRBD1. V lost 5 bases to trimming and J lost 5 bases; unmatched junction nucleotides: 11. Germline CDR1 SGHVS, CDR2 FQNEAQ. CDR3 length equals 16 residues. The CDR3 reads CASSPATWDRRNTIYF. CDR3 in DNA: TGTGCCAGCAGCCCGGCCACCTGGGACAGGCGAAACACCATATATTTT. The complete variable domain, with remaining parts taken from reference TRBV7-8 and TRBJ1-3, reads GAGVSQSPRYKVAKRGQDVALRCDPISGHVSLFWYQQALGQGPEFLTYFQNEAQLDKSGLPSDRFFAERPEGSVSTLKIQRTQQEDSAVYLCASSPATWDRRNTIYFGEGSWLTVV.

The chain couples TRBV18 to TRBJ2-3, with unresolved D. CDR1 is KGHSH, CDR2 LQKENI, per germline. V dropped 3 bases and J dropped 2 bases, with 12 bases sitting between them. The CDR3 consists of 15 residues. The CDR3 sequence is CASSPRSRDTDTQYF. DNA for the CDR3: TGTGCCAGCTCACCGAGGTCCCGCGACACAGATACGCAGTATTTT.